Listed below are T cell receptor beta chains from one sample, sequenced in a study of spatial heterogeneity in lung cancer. One entry per CDR3 protein, called by TCRdb with MiXCR from the 5' RACE reads. The sample lists tens of thousands of distinct CDR3 sequences, 4% to 6% occurring once. This sample comprised PBMCs, obtained at surgery. These receptors were collected from a female donor with early-stage non-small cell lung cancer. Each CDR3 is given with its conserved first and last residue. D genes are given only for firm matches. Where a row states a size, it is once, few, many or the class of an expanded clone; other rows omit it.

j_call: TRBJ1-1; d_call: TRBD1; v_call: TRBV12-3/TRBV12-4; clone_size: many; cdr3_nt: TGTGCCAGCAGTCGGGACAGTCCCTTGAACACTGAAGCTTTCTTT; cdr3_aa: CASSRDSPLNTEAFF
j_call: TRBJ2-7; d_call: TRBD1; v_call: TRBV6-5; clone_size: many; cdr3_nt: TGTGCCAGCAGCCCCAGGGGGAGCGGCTACGAGCAGTACTTC; cdr3_aa: CASSPRGSGYEQYF
j_call: TRBJ2-1; d_call: -; v_call: TRBV9; clone_size: few; cdr3_nt: TGTGCCAGCAGCGTAGGACCAACTGAACAATATGAGCAGTTCTTC; cdr3_aa: CASSVGPTEQYEQFF
j_call: TRBJ1-6; d_call: TRBD1; v_call: TRBV29-1; clone_size: many; cdr3_nt: TGCAGCGCAAGGACAGGGGGCATTAGCTCACCCCTCCACTTT; cdr3_aa: CSARTGGISSPLHF
j_call: TRBJ1-2; d_call: -; v_call: TRBV12-3/TRBV12-4; clone_size: many; cdr3_nt: TGTGCCAGCAGTTTTCCCGGTAACTATGGCTACACCTTC; cdr3_aa: CASSFPGNYGYTF
j_call: TRBJ1-4; d_call: -; v_call: TRBV20-1; clone_size: few; cdr3_nt: TGCAGTGCTAGGGCAGGTTCTGAAAAACTGTTTTTT; cdr3_aa: CSARAGSEKLFF
j_call: TRBJ1-1; d_call: -; v_call: TRBV5-4; clone_size: many; cdr3_nt: TGTGCCAGCAGCCGAACGGGACAGAACACTGAAGCTTTCTTT; cdr3_aa: CASSRTGQNTEAFF
j_call: TRBJ2-2; d_call: -; v_call: TRBV5-4; clone_size: many; cdr3_nt: TGTGCCAGCAGCTTTGGGGCAGGAGGCCTGAACACCGGGGAGCTGTTTTTT; cdr3_aa: CASSFGAGGLNTGELFF
j_call: TRBJ2-7; d_call: -; v_call: TRBV20-1; clone_size: many; cdr3_nt: TGCAGTGCTAGTCAAGCGGACTACGAGCAGTACTTC; cdr3_aa: CSASQADYEQYF
j_call: TRBJ2-5; d_call: -; v_call: TRBV9; clone_size: -; cdr3_nt: TGTGCCAGCAGCGTCACAGGGTCCCAAGAGACCCAGTACTTC; cdr3_aa: CASSVTGSQETQYF
j_call: TRBJ1-1; d_call: -; v_call: TRBV28; clone_size: -; cdr3_nt: TGTGCCAGCACCTACTCGGGGGGCGCGCGTGAAGCTTTCTTT; cdr3_aa: CASTYSGGAREAFF
j_call: TRBJ2-7; d_call: -; v_call: TRBV20-1; clone_size: few; cdr3_nt: TGCAGTGCTAGACGGCGCCTAGGGGAGCAGTACTTC; cdr3_aa: CSARRRLGEQYF
j_call: TRBJ2-5; d_call: TRBD2; v_call: TRBV5-1; clone_size: many; cdr3_nt: TGCGCCAGCACCCCCCTCGCTAGCGGACAAGAGACCCAGTACTTC; cdr3_aa: CASTPLASGQETQYF
j_call: TRBJ2-5; d_call: TRBD1; v_call: TRBV7-2; clone_size: many; cdr3_nt: TGTGCCAGCAGCCTGAACAGGGGGCGGGAGACCCAGTACTTC; cdr3_aa: CASSLNRGRETQYF
j_call: TRBJ2-5; d_call: -; v_call: TRBV11-2; clone_size: many; cdr3_nt: TGTGCCAGCAGCTTACAGCCCTCAATGGAGACCCAGTACTTC; cdr3_aa: CASSLQPSMETQYF
j_call: TRBJ2-3; d_call: -; v_call: TRBV18; clone_size: many; cdr3_nt: TGTGCCAGCTCACCTGTCGGGCAGATCACAGATACGCAGTATTTT; cdr3_aa: CASSPVGQITDTQYF
j_call: TRBJ1-5; d_call: -; v_call: TRBV9; clone_size: many; cdr3_nt: TGTGCCAGCATTTTTCGCCCTAGCAATCAGCCCCAGCATTTT; cdr3_aa: CASIFRPSNQPQHF
j_call: TRBJ2-5; d_call: TRBD2; v_call: TRBV5-1; clone_size: many; cdr3_nt: TGCGCCAGCGCCGGGGGGGCCCTTGGAATAGAGACCCAGTACTTC; cdr3_aa: CASAGGALGIETQYF
j_call: TRBJ2-1; d_call: -; v_call: TRBV5-1; clone_size: -; cdr3_nt: TGCGCCAGCAGCTTGGGTCTGGCAGACAATGAGCAGTTCTTC; cdr3_aa: CASSLGLADNEQFF
j_call: TRBJ2-7; d_call: TRBD1; v_call: TRBV5-1; clone_size: many; cdr3_nt: TGCGCCAGCCGCCCACAGGGGGCCTCGTATGCCTACGAGCAGTACTTC; cdr3_aa: CASRPQGASYAYEQYF
j_call: TRBJ1-2; d_call: -; v_call: TRBV5-6; clone_size: few; cdr3_nt: TGTGCCAGCAGCCCAGTCCCCAACTATGGCTACACCTTC; cdr3_aa: CASSPVPNYGYTF
j_call: TRBJ2-5; d_call: -; v_call: TRBV3-1; clone_size: many; cdr3_nt: TGTGCCAGCAGCCAGGCTGGGACCCTCGAGACCCAGTACTTC; cdr3_aa: CASSQAGTLETQYF
j_call: TRBJ2-3; d_call: -; v_call: TRBV25-1; clone_size: -; cdr3_nt: TGTGCCAGCAGTGAAGGTCCACAGGTTAGCACAGATACGCAGTATTTT; cdr3_aa: CASSEGPQVSTDTQYF
j_call: TRBJ1-2; d_call: -; v_call: TRBV5-5; clone_size: few; cdr3_nt: TGTGCCAGCAGCTTGAACTCATCACCGGGAGGCCTTTATGGCTACACCTTC; cdr3_aa: CASSLNSSPGGLYGYTF
j_call: TRBJ2-1; d_call: -; v_call: TRBV3-1; clone_size: -; cdr3_nt: TGTGCCAGCAGCCAATCCCCCCCCCGGATGAGGAATGAGCAGTTCTTC; cdr3_aa: CASSQSPPRMRNEQFF
j_call: TRBJ2-1; d_call: TRBD2; v_call: TRBV4-3; clone_size: many; cdr3_nt: TGCGCCAGCAGCCAAGATTGGCGCGGTAGCGGGGTATACAATGAGCAGTTCTTC; cdr3_aa: CASSQDWRGSGVYNEQFF
j_call: TRBJ1-1; d_call: TRBD1; v_call: TRBV20-1; clone_size: few; cdr3_nt: TGCAGTGCTATCCGACAGGGAGGCACTGAAGCTTTCTTT; cdr3_aa: CSAIRQGGTEAFF
j_call: TRBJ2-5; d_call: -; v_call: TRBV12-3/TRBV12-4; clone_size: many; cdr3_nt: TGTGCCAGCAGTTTCGGGACGGCCCCGGGGACCCAGTACTTC; cdr3_aa: CASSFGTAPGTQYF
j_call: TRBJ2-5; d_call: TRBD2; v_call: TRBV4-2; clone_size: few; cdr3_nt: TGTGCCAGCAGCCCTGCAGCGGGGTCGGGGGAGACCCAGTACTTC; cdr3_aa: CASSPAAGSGETQYF
j_call: TRBJ2-1; d_call: TRBD2; v_call: TRBV5-1; clone_size: -; cdr3_nt: TGCGCCAGCAGCACTTCTAGCGGGGGAAGCTACAATGAGCAGTTCTTC; cdr3_aa: CASSTSSGGSYNEQFF
j_call: TRBJ2-1; d_call: TRBD1; v_call: TRBV18; clone_size: few; cdr3_nt: TGTGCCAGCCAGCCTCGGACAGGGGAAACCTACAATGAGCAGTTCTTC; cdr3_aa: CASQPRTGETYNEQFF
j_call: TRBJ1-5; d_call: -; v_call: TRBV20-1; clone_size: many; cdr3_nt: TGCAGTGCTAGAGATAACACAGTCGATCAGCCCCAGCATTTT; cdr3_aa: CSARDNTVDQPQHF
j_call: TRBJ2-2; d_call: TRBD1; v_call: TRBV5-6; clone_size: many; cdr3_nt: TGTGCCAGCAGCTTGGGAGGGGGCGACACCGGGGAGCTGTTTTTT; cdr3_aa: CASSLGGGDTGELFF
j_call: TRBJ2-5; d_call: TRBD2; v_call: TRBV6-6; clone_size: -; cdr3_nt: TGTGCCAGCAGACGATCCGGGACTAGCACTGAGACCCAGTACTTC; cdr3_aa: CASRRSGTSTETQYF
j_call: TRBJ2-7; d_call: -; v_call: TRBV6-1; clone_size: few; cdr3_nt: TGTGCCAGCAGTGGGGCCCTTAGCTCCTACGAGCAGTACTTC; cdr3_aa: CASSGALSSYEQYF
j_call: TRBJ1-1; d_call: TRBD1; v_call: TRBV5-1; clone_size: many; cdr3_nt: TGCGCCAGCAGGGGACAGGGCGGCACTGAAGCTTTCTTT; cdr3_aa: CASRGQGGTEAFF
j_call: TRBJ1-2; d_call: -; v_call: TRBV20-1; clone_size: many; cdr3_nt: TGCAGTGCTAGAGATGACAGGAACTATGGCTACACCTTC; cdr3_aa: CSARDDRNYGYTF
j_call: TRBJ1-5; d_call: -; v_call: TRBV4-2; clone_size: many; cdr3_nt: TGTGCCAGCAGCCAAGATATGGGGGATCAGCCCCAGCATTTT; cdr3_aa: CASSQDMGDQPQHF
j_call: TRBJ2-7; d_call: TRBD2; v_call: TRBV7-9; clone_size: many; cdr3_nt: TGTGCCAGCAGCTTGACTAGCGAGACTTACGAGCAGTACTTC; cdr3_aa: CASSLTSETYEQYF
j_call: TRBJ2-7; d_call: TRBD2; v_call: TRBV4-3; clone_size: many; cdr3_nt: TGCGCCAGCAGCCCCACGGGGGGAAGGTACTACGAGCAGTACTTC; cdr3_aa: CASSPTGGRYYEQYF
j_call: TRBJ2-1; d_call: -; v_call: TRBV7-8; clone_size: -; cdr3_nt: TGTGTCAGCAGCCCCCCGGTGACCCCAGAGAATGAGCAGTTCTTC; cdr3_aa: CVSSPPVTPENEQFF
j_call: TRBJ2-7; d_call: TRBD2; v_call: TRBV20-1; clone_size: many; cdr3_nt: TGCAGTGCTAAACACGGGACTAAATACGAGCAGTACTTC; cdr3_aa: CSAKHGTKYEQYF
j_call: TRBJ2-5; d_call: -; v_call: TRBV20-1; clone_size: many; cdr3_nt: TGCAGTGCTAGAGTGGGGGCCAAAGAGACCCAGTACTTC; cdr3_aa: CSARVGAKETQYF
j_call: TRBJ2-7; d_call: -; v_call: TRBV27; clone_size: many; cdr3_nt: TGTGCCAGCAGTCTCATCCCACAGGGCACCGAGCAGTACTTC; cdr3_aa: CASSLIPQGTEQYF
j_call: TRBJ1-5; d_call: TRBD1; v_call: TRBV9; clone_size: many; cdr3_nt: TGTGCCAGCAGCGCCGGGACAGGGGGCATTTATAGTCAGCCCCAGCATTTT; cdr3_aa: CASSAGTGGIYSQPQHF
j_call: TRBJ2-3; d_call: -; v_call: TRBV29-1; clone_size: many; cdr3_nt: TGCAGCGCCGAAGTGGGAGATACGCAGTATTTT; cdr3_aa: CSAEVGDTQYF
j_call: TRBJ2-1; d_call: -; v_call: TRBV3-1; clone_size: many; cdr3_nt: TGTGCCAGCAGCGCAAGACCCGCAGGAGGGTACAATGAGCAGTTCTTC; cdr3_aa: CASSARPAGGYNEQFF
j_call: TRBJ1-5; d_call: -; v_call: TRBV19; clone_size: few; cdr3_nt: TGTGCCAGTAGTGACCCCGCGGGGGTTGGAGGGGTTATTGGCAATCAGCCCCAGCATTTT; cdr3_aa: CASSDPAGVGGVIGNQPQHF
j_call: TRBJ2-5; d_call: -; v_call: TRBV5-1; clone_size: -; cdr3_nt: TGCGCCAGCAGCTTGCGGTCAGGGACAGAGACCCAGTACTTC; cdr3_aa: CASSLRSGTETQYF
j_call: TRBJ2-5; d_call: TRBD2; v_call: TRBV29-1; clone_size: many; cdr3_nt: TGCAGTTCGGCCGGGACTAGCGGGGGCGGCGGAGAGACCCAGTACTTC; cdr3_aa: CSSAGTSGGGGETQYF
j_call: TRBJ2-4; d_call: -; v_call: TRBV4-1; clone_size: many; cdr3_nt: TGCGCCAGCAGCACCGCGGACTTAAAAAACATTCAGTACTTC; cdr3_aa: CASSTADLKNIQYF
j_call: TRBJ2-3; d_call: TRBD2; v_call: TRBV27; clone_size: few; cdr3_nt: TGTGCCAGCAGTTTAAGGCTAGCGGGGGGCGTGGATACGCAGTATTTT; cdr3_aa: CASSLRLAGGVDTQYF
j_call: TRBJ2-3; d_call: -; v_call: TRBV29-1; clone_size: many; cdr3_nt: TGCAGCGTTGAAGAAGGGGGTGATACGCAGTATTTT; cdr3_aa: CSVEEGGDTQYF
j_call: TRBJ2-2; d_call: -; v_call: TRBV20-1; clone_size: few; cdr3_nt: TGCAGTGCTAGTAGCGGAATTAACACCGGGGAGCTGTTTTTT; cdr3_aa: CSASSGINTGELFF
j_call: TRBJ2-7; d_call: -; v_call: TRBV5-1; clone_size: many; cdr3_nt: TGCGCCAGCAGCTTGGCGGGGTTACCCTACGAGCAGTACTTC; cdr3_aa: CASSLAGLPYEQYF
j_call: TRBJ2-2; d_call: TRBD1; v_call: TRBV3-1; clone_size: few; cdr3_nt: TGTGCCAGCAGCTACGACAGGGGTAGAGACGGGGAGCTGTTTTTT; cdr3_aa: CASSYDRGRDGELFF
j_call: TRBJ2-1; d_call: -; v_call: TRBV11-3; clone_size: many; cdr3_nt: TGTGCCAGCAGCTCCACACCGGGCGGTGAGCAGTTCTTC; cdr3_aa: CASSSTPGGEQFF
j_call: TRBJ2-7; d_call: -; v_call: TRBV28; clone_size: medium-sized; cdr3_nt: TGTGCCAGCAGTTTATCTAGCGTAGGCTCCTACGAGCAGTACTTC; cdr3_aa: CASSLSSVGSYEQYF
j_call: TRBJ2-3; d_call: -; v_call: TRBV7-6; clone_size: many; cdr3_nt: TGTGCCAGCAGCTTAGACCTGGTGGGGGGCACAGATACGCAGTATTTT; cdr3_aa: CASSLDLVGGTDTQYF